What follows are 29 T cell receptor beta chains derived from one specimen sequenced in a study of molecular identifiers for immune sequencing clone quantification (dated 2018 in TCRdb). The library was produced with PCR. Reads for this sample came from an Illumina HiSeq 4000. The public reads were reprocessed in TCRdb via fastp at Q25 and MiXCR, keeping in-frame beta chains. Rows are combined by CDR3 protein, so each entry shows the most common genes and DNA. In all, the sample holds hundreds of thousands of distinct CDR3 sequences, and roughly 21% of those were seen once. The top ten hold roughly 0.83% of the sample. Sequencing was performed on naive CD8+ T cells from blood, with Jurkat cell RNA spiked in. In the paper's terms, the cell subset or site label means: FACS-sorted CD8+CD4-CCR7+CD45RA+ naive T cells. The receptors derive from a human donor in good health. Some libraries in this study had Jurkat cell RNA spiked in.

This chain connects TRBV27 to TRBJ2-3; no clear D. CDR3 length: 15 amino acids. Germline V gene data show CDR1 as MNHEY and CDR2 as SMNVEV (reference sequence). Trimming stripped 3 bases from V and 5 bases from J, with 15 bases between. DNA for the CDR3: TGTGCCAGCAGTTTCGCGACTGGTTTTCTAGATACGCAGTATTTT. This translates into CASSFATGFLDTQYF.

This clonotype showed up many times. The chain is built from TRBV24-1 and TRBJ2-2; D not resolved. This CDR3 contains 11 residues. V was clipped by 1 base and J by 11 bases, with 4 bases between them. Per the germline V gene, CDR1 is KGHDR and CDR2 is SFDVKD. The CDR3 protein is CATSDLSELFF. The CDR3 DNA follows: TGTGCCACCAGTGATTTAAGCGAGCTGTTTTTT.

This clonotype was seen ten or more times. J is TRBJ2-1 and V is TRBV19, with D hard to call. Germline V gives CDR1 LNHDA, CDR2 SQIVND (reference sequence). The CDR3 loop spans 15 amino acids. Trimming left V 4 bases short and J 0 bases short, with 10 bases between. CDR3 amino acids: CASSTYISSYNEQFF. The CDR3 bases are TGTGCCAGTAGTACCTACATCAGCTCCTACAATGAGCAGTTCTTC.

This clonotype has a handful of counts. The chain couples TRBV20-1 to TRBJ1-1, with unresolved D. From germline, CDR1 is DFQATT and CDR2 SNEGSKA (reference sequence). CDR3 length: 13 residues. The germline V and J ends were trimmed by 3 bases and 0 bases, with 8 bases remaining between them. The CDR3 coding sequence is TGCAGTGCTAGTGGCCGTATGAACACTGAAGCTTTCTTT. This codes for CSASGRMNTEAFF.

As to this clonotype: Mismatch with germline at one junction end may stem from a read error. The chain links TRBV24-1 to TRBJ2-5; perhaps TRBD2 as D (5 bases). The CDR3 loop spans 16 amino acids. The germline V gene encodes CDR1 KGHDR and CDR2 SFDVKD. The chain's CDR3 is CAASDPTRGSEETQYF. For the CDR3, the DNA is TGTGCCGCCAGTGACCCGACCCGTGGTAGCGAGGAGACCCAGTACTTC.

This clonotype has a count of ten or more. The gene calls are TRBV2 and TRBJ2-7; 7 bases match TRBD1. Germline V gene lookup returns CDR1 SNHLY and CDR2 FYNNEI. Unmatched junction bases numbered 7, after V lost 6 bases and J lost 2 bases. The CDR3 consists of 14 residues. CDR3 sequence: CASSTTGLAYEQYF. For the CDR3, the DNA is TGTGCCAGCAGCACGACAGGGTTAGCCTACGAGCAGTACTTC.

Notes on this clonotype: One base away lies a much larger clone, so this may be a sequencing read error. The chain is built from TRBV20-1 and TRBJ1-3, with D unclear. The length of the CDR3 is 12 residues. CDR1 and CDR2 (germline): DFQATT, SNEGSKA (reference sequence). In DNA, the CDR3 is TGCAGTGTCAAAGACTCTGGAAACACCATGTATTTT. Residues: CSVKDSGNTMYF.

This clonotype was found many times. V gene TRBV29-1 combines with J gene TRBJ2-7; tentatively, D is TRBD2 (6 bases). CDR3 length: 17 residues. The V end was cut by 4 bases, the J end by 7 bases, with 29 bases between. CDR1 is SQVTM, CDR2 ANQGSEA, per germline. In nucleotides, the CDR3 is TGCAGCGTTGGGGGGGTCAGCTCTTCCCGAATGGTTCTGGAGCAGTACTTC. As protein: CSVGGVSSSRMVLEQYF.

About this clonotype: It may be a read error: a sequence one base away is much more abundant. This rearrangement joins TRBV7-9 to TRBJ2-1, with D unresolved. The CDR3 has 16 amino acids. Germline V gives CDR1 SEHNR, CDR2 FQNEAQ (reference sequence). For the CDR3, the DNA is TGTGCCAGCAGCCAAAACGTCATGAGCTCCTACAATAAGCAGTTCTTC. It translates to CASSQNVMSSYNKQFF.

About this clonotype: A clone one base away is much larger, so this may be a read error. The rearrangement links TRBV5-3 to TRBJ2-7; no definite D call. TRBV5-3 is classed as an ORF, of uncertain function. The CDR3 sequence is 15 residues long. CDR3 amino acids: CGSSPSPSVSYEQYF. For the CDR3, the DNA is TGTGGCAGCAGCCCCAGCCCCAGTGTCTCCTACGAGCAGTACTTC.

This clonotype came up many times. The genes are TRBV18 and TRBJ2-3; possibly TRBD1 or TRBD2 for D (6 bases each). The CDR3 is made up of 15 amino acids. The V gene lost 2 bases and the J gene lost 6 bases, with 15 bases spanning the gap. Germline V CDR1 and CDR2: KGHSH, LQKENI. CDR3 sequence: CASSPRGALTDTQYF. Here the CDR3 DNA reads TGTGCCAGCTCACCAAGGGGGGCCCTCACGGATACGCAGTATTTT.

This clonotype was found many times. The chain links TRBV7-6 to TRBJ2-5; D may be TRBD2 (6 bases). CDR1 is SGHVS and CDR2 is FNYEAQ in the germline V gene. The V gene lost 5 bases and the J gene lost 3 bases, with 13 bases spanning the gap. The CDR3 spans 14 residues. The CDR3, as DNA: TGTGCCAGCAGCCTAGACTCGGGGGAAGAGACCCAGTACTTC. It yields the protein CASSLDSGEETQYF. Together with reference TRBV7-6 and TRBJ2-5, the CDR3 gives the full variable domain: GAGVSQSPRYKVTKRGQDVALRCDPISGHVSLYWYRQALGQGPEFLTYFNYEAQQDKSGLPNDRFSAERPEGSISTLTIQRTEQRDSAMYRCASSLDSGEETQYFGPGTRLLVL.

This clonotype was seen ten or more times. The chain links TRBV27 to TRBJ1-2, with 8 bases aligning to TRBD1. The CDR3 consists of 13 residues. With 6 bases clipped from V and 4 bases from J, the junction kept 4 bases outside the gene matches. Germline CDR1 is MNHEY and CDR2 is SMNVEV (reference sequence). The CDR3 loop is CASSPTGGYGYTF. As DNA, the CDR3 is TGTGCCAGCAGCCCCACAGGGGGCTATGGCTACACCTTC.

This clonotype has at least ten counts. V is TRBV4-1 and J is TRBJ1-1; D might be TRBD1 (5 bases). CDR3 length equals 14 residues. Germline CDR1 MGHRA, CDR2 YSYEKL. V shed 1 base and J shed 1 base, with 7 bases lying between them. The CDR3 here is CASSQGQSNTEAFF. CDR3 bases: TGCGCCAGCAGCCAAGGACAGTCGAACACTGAAGCTTTCTTT.

This clonotype was recorded a few times. The gene calls are TRBV6-1 and TRBJ2-1, with D maybe TRBD1 (5 bases). The CDR3 runs 13 residues. The germline V and J ends were trimmed by 3 bases and 7 bases, with 10 bases remaining between them. Germline loops: CDR1 MNHNS, CDR2 SASEGT. The DNA for the CDR3 is TGTGCCAGCAGTGACAGGGCAGGTAATGAGCAGTTCTTC. Translating it yields CASSDRAGNEQFF.

This chain joins TRBV4-2 and TRBJ2-7; 9 positions match TRBD2. CDR3 length: 15 amino acids. The V and J ends lost 0 bases and 3 bases, in that order; junction bases with no gene match: 3. Germline V gives CDR1 LGHNA, CDR2 YNFKEQ. DNA of the CDR3: TGTGCCAGCAGCCAAGAGGCTAGCGGGGTCTACGAGCAGTACTTC. Translating gives CASSQEASGVYEQYF.

This clonotype was picked up many times. The rearrangement uses TRBV7-6 and TRBJ1-4; D unresolved. V was clipped by 5 bases and J by 3 bases, with 7 bases between them. From germline, CDR1 is SGHVS and CDR2 FNYEAQ. CDR3 length: 13 amino acids. CDR3 sequence: CASSPDPNEKLFF. The CDR3 bases are TGTGCCAGCAGCCCGGACCCTAATGAAAAACTGTTTTTT.

As concerns this clonotype: A much larger clone differs by one base, so this may be a read error. The chain carries TRBV6-5 and TRBJ2-5; a possible D gene is TRBD2 (5 bases). Germline loops: CDR1 MNHEY, CDR2 SVGAGI. The CDR3 contains 16 residues. V lost 8 bases, J lost 3 bases, and 22 bases lay in between. The CDR3, as DNA: TGTGCCAGCGGTCACTCCGTGACAAGCGGTAAAGAGACCCAGTACTTC. It translates to CASGHSVTSGKETQYF.

Here the CDR3 DNA reads TGTGCCTGGAGTGTACTAGCTAATGAAAAACTGTTTTTT. This gives the protein CAWSVLANEKLFF. The chain couples TRBV30 to TRBJ1-4; D is ambiguous. The germline gives CDR1 GTSNPN, CDR2 SVGIG (reference sequence). CDR3 length: 13 amino acids. V gave up 0 bases and J gave up 3 bases, with 5 bases separating them.

The J gene is TRBJ2-5, the V gene TRBV13; 10 positions match TRBD1. With 5 bases clipped from V and 5 bases from J, the junction kept 8 bases outside the gene matches. The germline V gene encodes CDR1 PRHDT and CDR2 FYEKMQ (reference sequence). CDR3 length equals 15 residues. CDR3 protein: CASSLRQGAEETQYF. The CDR3 region has the DNA TGTGCCAGCAGCCTACGACAGGGGGCCGAGGAGACCCAGTACTTC.

The V call is TRBV25-1, the J call TRBJ1-1; TRBD1 aligns across 8 bases. Germline CDR1 is MGHDK and CDR2 is SYGVNS. V dropped 8 bases and J dropped 2; count of bases not matched to a gene: 7. The CDR3 runs to 14 residues. CDR3 coding DNA: TGTGCCAGCGCCCCCGACAGGGGAAACACTGAAGCTTTCTTT. Its translation: CASAPDRGNTEAFF.

This clonotype was seen ten or more times. CDR3 sequence reads: CSAREPGGYEQYF. In DNA form, the CDR3 reads TGCAGTGCACGAGAACCTGGGGGCTACGAGCAGTACTTC. The rearrangement joins TRBV20-1 to TRBJ2-7; D may match TRBD1 or TRBD2 (5 bases each). V was shortened by 6 bases and J by 3 bases, with 15 bases between the two germline ends. The CDR3 is 13 residues long. The V gene's germline CDR1 is DFQATT and CDR2 SNEGSKA (reference sequence).

About this clonotype itself: A read error is possible here, since a much larger clone lies one base away. This CDR3 fails to terminate in the conserved phenylalanine or tryptophan, so it likely reflects a read error. The chain has TRBV7-6 and TRBJ1-5; TRBD1 matches at 8 bases. V lost 0 bases, J lost 10 bases, and 5 bases stayed unmatched. Germline assignment: CDR1 SGHVS and CDR2 FNYEAQ. This CDR3 has 14 residues. Here the CDR3 DNA reads TGTGCCAGCAGCTTAGCGGCAGGGGGCTATCCCCAGCATCTT. Residues: CASSLAAGGYPQHL.

Here the CDR3 reads CASSTKPDGQYEQYF. CDR3 DNA sequence: TGTGCCAGCAGTACCAAGCCGGACGGACAGTACGAGCAGTACTTC. The chain is built from TRBV27 and TRBJ2-7; D perhaps matches TRBD1 (6 bases). The V gene's germline CDR1 is MNHEY and CDR2 SMNVEV (reference sequence). The CDR3 runs 15 residues. The V and J ends lost 5 bases and 4 bases respectively, with 18 bases between them.

The chain employs TRBV19 and TRBJ2-7; TRBD1 aligns across 8 bases. Germline V gene lookup returns CDR1 LNHDA and CDR2 SQIVND (reference sequence). The CDR3 spans 13 residues. J lost 6 bases, V lost 5 bases, and 6 bases had no gene match. The CDR3 bases are TGTGCCAGTAGTCCGTCAGGGGGCAGCGAGCAGTACTTC. Its translation: CASSPSGGSEQYF.

Many counts were recorded for this clonotype. This chain connects TRBV24-1 to TRBJ2-2, with 8 bases identical to TRBD1. This CDR3 has 17 residues. Losses at the gene ends were 3 bases for V and 6 bases for J; bases not matched to a gene: 11. Germline CDR1 KGHDR, CDR2 SFDVKD. The CDR3 protein is CATSDDRGVSLAGELFF. The CDR3 nucleotides read TGTGCCACCAGTGATGACAGGGGCGTGTCGCTCGCCGGGGAGCTGTTTTTT.

Of note for this clonotype: Since a much larger clone is just one base distant, this may be a read error. The chain carries TRBV12-3 or TRBV12-4 and TRBJ2-5; possibly TRBD2 for D (5 bases). The CDR3 has 13 residues. Deletions cut 7 bases from V and 3 bases from J, with 12 bases between. The CDR3 is CASTRGNEETQYF. The CDR3 coding sequence is TGTGCCAGCACCCGGGGTAACGAAGAGACCCAGTACTTC.

This clonotype was recorded at least ten times. The V and J genes are TRBV4-1 and TRBJ2-7, with D perhaps matching TRBD2 (5 bases). V was pared by 2 bases and J by 3 bases, with 11 bases between. The CDR3 spans 14 residues. CDR1 is MGHRA, CDR2 YSYEKL, per germline. The CDR3 loop is CASSQTREGYEQYF. CDR3 nucleotide sequence: TGCGCCAGCAGCCAAACCAGAGAGGGCTACGAGCAGTACTTC.

This clonotype was seen at least ten times. The V gene is TRBV7-9, the J gene TRBJ2-7; D is tentatively TRBD1 or TRBD2 (5 bases each). The V gene lost 5 bases and the J gene lost 6 bases, with 20 bases spanning the gap. The CDR3 consists of 15 residues. Germline values: CDR1 SEHNR, CDR2 FQNEAQ (reference sequence). The CDR3 here is CASSNRDGSSPEQYF. CDR3 DNA sequence: TGTGCCAGCAGCAACCGGGACGGCAGTTCACCCGAGCAGTACTTC.